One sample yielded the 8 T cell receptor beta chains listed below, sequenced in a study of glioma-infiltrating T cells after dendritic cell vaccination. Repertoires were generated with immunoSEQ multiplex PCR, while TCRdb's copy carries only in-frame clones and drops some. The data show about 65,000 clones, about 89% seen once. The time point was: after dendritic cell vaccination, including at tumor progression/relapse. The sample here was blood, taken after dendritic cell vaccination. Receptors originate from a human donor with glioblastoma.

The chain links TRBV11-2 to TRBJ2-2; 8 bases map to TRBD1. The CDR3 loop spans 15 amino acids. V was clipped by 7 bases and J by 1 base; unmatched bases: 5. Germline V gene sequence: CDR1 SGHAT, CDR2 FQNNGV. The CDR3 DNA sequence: TGTGCCAGCAACCGAGGGACAGGGAACACCGGGGAGCTGTTTTTT. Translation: CASNRGTGNTGELFF.

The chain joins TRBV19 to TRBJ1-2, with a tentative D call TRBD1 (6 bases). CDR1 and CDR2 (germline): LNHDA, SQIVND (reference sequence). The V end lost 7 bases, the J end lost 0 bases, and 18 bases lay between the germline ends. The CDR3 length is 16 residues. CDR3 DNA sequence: TGTGCCAGTACCTCAGGAGACAGGAGAACTAACTATGGCTACACCTTC. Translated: CASTSGDRRTNYGYTF.

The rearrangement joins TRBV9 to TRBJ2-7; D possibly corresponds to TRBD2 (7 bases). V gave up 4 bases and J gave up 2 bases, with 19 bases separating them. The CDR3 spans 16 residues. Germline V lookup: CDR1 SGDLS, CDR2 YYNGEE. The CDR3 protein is CASSRSGGGDTYEQYF. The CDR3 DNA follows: TGTGCCAGCAGCCGGTCTGGGGGAGGGGACACCTACGAGCAGTACTTC.

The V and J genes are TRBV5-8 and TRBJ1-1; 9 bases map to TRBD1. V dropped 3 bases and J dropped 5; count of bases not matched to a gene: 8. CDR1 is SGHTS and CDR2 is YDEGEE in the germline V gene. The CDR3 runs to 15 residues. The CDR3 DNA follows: TGTGCCAGCAGCTGGACAGGGGCCGTCCGGACTGAAGCTTTCTTT. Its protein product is CASSWTGAVRTEAFF.

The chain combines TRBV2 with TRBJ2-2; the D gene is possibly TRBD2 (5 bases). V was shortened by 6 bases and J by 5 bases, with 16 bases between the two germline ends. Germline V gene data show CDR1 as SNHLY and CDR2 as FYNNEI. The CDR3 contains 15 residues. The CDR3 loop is CASSATGMITGELFF. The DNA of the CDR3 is TGTGCCAGCAGCGCGACCGGGATGATAACCGGGGAGCTGTTTTTT. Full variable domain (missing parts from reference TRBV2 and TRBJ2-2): EPEVTQTPSHQVTQMGQEVILRCVPISNHLYFYWYRQILGQKVEFLVSFYNNEISEKSEIFDDQFSVERPDGSNFTLKIRSTKLEDSAMYFCASSATGMITGELFFGEGSRLTVL.

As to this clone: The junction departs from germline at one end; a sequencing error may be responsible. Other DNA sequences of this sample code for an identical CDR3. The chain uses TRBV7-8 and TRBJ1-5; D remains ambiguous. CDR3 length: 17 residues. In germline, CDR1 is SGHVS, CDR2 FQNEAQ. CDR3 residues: CASSKAVTRYSNQPQHF. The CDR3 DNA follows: TGTGCCAGCAGCAAAGCGGTGACAAGATATAGCAATCAGCCTCAGCATTTT.

CDR3 protein: CASSMPSDNYGYTF. The CDR3 nucleotides are TGTGCCAGTAGTATGCCATCAGATAACTATGGCTACACCTTC. V is TRBV19 and J is TRBJ1-2, with unresolved D. V was pared by 3 bases and J by 1 base, with 9 bases between. The CDR3 covers 14 residues. CDR1 is LNHDA and CDR2 is SQIVND in the germline V gene (reference sequence).

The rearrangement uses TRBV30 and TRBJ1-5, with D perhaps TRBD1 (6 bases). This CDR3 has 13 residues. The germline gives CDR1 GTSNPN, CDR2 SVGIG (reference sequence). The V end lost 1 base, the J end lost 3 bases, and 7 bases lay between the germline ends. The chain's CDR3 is CAWSGTVNQPQHF. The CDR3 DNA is TGTGCCTGGAGTGGGACAGTCAATCAGCCCCAGCATTTT.